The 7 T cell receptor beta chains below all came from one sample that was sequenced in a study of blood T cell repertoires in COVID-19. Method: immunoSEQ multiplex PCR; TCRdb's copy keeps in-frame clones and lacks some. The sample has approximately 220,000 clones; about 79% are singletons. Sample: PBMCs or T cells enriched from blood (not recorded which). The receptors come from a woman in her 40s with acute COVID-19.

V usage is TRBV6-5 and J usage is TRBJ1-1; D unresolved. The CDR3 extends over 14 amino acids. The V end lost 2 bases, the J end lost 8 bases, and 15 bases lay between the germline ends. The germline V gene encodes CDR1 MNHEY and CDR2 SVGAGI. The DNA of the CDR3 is TGTGCCAGCAGTTACAATACAGCGGGCCGGGAAGCTTTCTTT. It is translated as CASSYNTAGREAFF.

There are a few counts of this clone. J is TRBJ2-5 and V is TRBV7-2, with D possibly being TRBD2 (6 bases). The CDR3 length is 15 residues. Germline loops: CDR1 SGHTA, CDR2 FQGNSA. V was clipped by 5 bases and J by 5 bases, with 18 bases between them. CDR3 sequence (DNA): TGTGCCAGCAGCCCGGTGGGGGGACCCACGGAGACCCAGTACTTC. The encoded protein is CASSPVGGPTETQYF.

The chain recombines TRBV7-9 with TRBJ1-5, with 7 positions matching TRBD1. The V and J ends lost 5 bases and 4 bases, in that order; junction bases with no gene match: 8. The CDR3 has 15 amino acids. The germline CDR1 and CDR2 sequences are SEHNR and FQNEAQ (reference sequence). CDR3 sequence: CASSTDRERNQPQHF. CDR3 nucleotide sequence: TGTGCCAGCAGCACCGACAGGGAGCGGAATCAGCCCCAGCATTTT.

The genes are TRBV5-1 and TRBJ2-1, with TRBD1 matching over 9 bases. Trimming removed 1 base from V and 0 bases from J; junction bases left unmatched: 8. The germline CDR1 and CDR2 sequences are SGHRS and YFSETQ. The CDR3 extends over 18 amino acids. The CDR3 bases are TGCGCCAGCAGCTTGTCTGGACAGGGGCAAAGCTCCTACAATGAGCAGTTCTTC. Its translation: CASSLSGQGQSSYNEQFF.

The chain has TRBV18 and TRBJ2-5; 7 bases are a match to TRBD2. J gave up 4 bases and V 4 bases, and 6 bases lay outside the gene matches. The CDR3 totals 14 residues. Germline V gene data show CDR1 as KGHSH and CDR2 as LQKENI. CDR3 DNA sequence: TGTGCCAGCTCACAGGACGGCGGGAGAGAGACCCAGTACTTC. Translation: CASSQDGGRETQYF.

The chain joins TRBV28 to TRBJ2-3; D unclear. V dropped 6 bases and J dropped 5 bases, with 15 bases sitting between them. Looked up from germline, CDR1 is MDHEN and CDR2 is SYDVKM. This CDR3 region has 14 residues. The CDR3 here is CASSYLPIRDTQYF. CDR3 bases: TGTGCCAGCAGCTACCTACCTATAAGAGATACGCAGTATTTT. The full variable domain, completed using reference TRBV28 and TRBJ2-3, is DVKVTQSSRYLVKRTGEKVFLECVQDMDHENMFWYRQDPGLGLRLIYFSYDVKMKEKGDIPEGYSVSREKKERFSLILESASTNQTSMYLCASSYLPIRDTQYFGPGTRLTVL.

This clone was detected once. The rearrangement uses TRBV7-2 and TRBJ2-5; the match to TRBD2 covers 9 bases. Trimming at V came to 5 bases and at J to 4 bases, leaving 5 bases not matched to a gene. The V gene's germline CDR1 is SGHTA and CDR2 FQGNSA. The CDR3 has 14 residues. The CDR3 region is CASSPRGGGETQYF. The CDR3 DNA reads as TGTGCCAGCAGCCCCCGCGGGGGGGGAGAGACCCAGTACTTC.